This T cell receptor beta chain was profiled in a study of shared clonotypes between healthy human individuals. Selected positively for CCR7 and CD45RO-negative, naive CD8 cells excluded terminally differentiated effector memory CD45RA+ cells. Assay used: immunoSEQ multiplex PCR; TCRdb lists only in-frame clones, some missing. Of about 820,000 clones detected, approximately 92% appear once; the ten largest clones hold 20% to 30%. General study results and limits: The sharing of 5% to 6.5% of naive CD4 clonotypes was seen across a few donors.

Per the germline V gene, CDR1 is MNHNS and CDR2 is SASEGT. The length of the CDR3 is 17 residues. V was clipped by 4 bases and J by 0 bases, with 19 bases between them. As concerns this clone: Its antigen is not known.

The source material was naive CD8+ T cells sorted from blood. The gene calls are TRBV6-1 and TRBJ2-7; D gene uncertain. The TCR comes from a young man in good health. CDR3 DNA: TGTGCCAGCAGTGTACGGGCAGGCCTGACTGTCTCCTACGAGCAGTACTTC. It translates to CASSVRAGLTVSYEQYF.